Given below is one TCR beta chain in context. Its specificity is not known. These data originate in a study of pediatric ulcerative colitis. Findings and limits, study-wide: Repertoires came from total lymphocyte DNA, not specific subsets.

Sequencing depth was up to 500,000 reads per sample. Assay: immunoSEQ multiplex PCR; the TCRdb copy retains only in-frame clones and omits some. The sample includes approximately 32,000 clones, 82% of them seen just once. The diagnostic colonoscopy in ulcerative colitis patients preceded any immunosuppressive treatment. The receptor comes from a boy between 10 and 17 years old with severe ulcerative colitis. Material for sequencing was blood.

The CDR3 bases are TGTGCCAGACCAGGTCTCTCCTACGAGCAGTACTTC. Translated: CARPGLSYEQYF. The gene calls are TRBV2 and TRBJ2-7, with unresolved D. The CDR3 covers 12 residues. The V end lost 9 bases, the J end lost 0 bases, and 9 bases lay between the germline ends. Germline V gene lookup returns CDR1 SNHLY and CDR2 FYNNEI.